This T cell receptor beta chain was identified in a study of T-cell reconstitution after alpha-beta-depleted transplantation in children. This clonotype was picked up many times. The antigen remains undetermined. Study results and caveats: T-cell counts and diversity were attributed mostly to newly produced T cells one year after transplant. Two months or so post-transplant, alpha-beta T cells reportedly derived from several hundred expanded graft clones. At day 60, the high TCRbeta diversity found in some patients originated from recipient T cells and thymic progenitors that had survived.

Unique molecular identifiers tagged the TCRbeta library. TCRdb reprocessed the PCR reads via MiXCR and lists one record per CDR3 protein. This table has around 450,000 distinct CDR3 sequences, 10% appearing once. Germline V lookup: CDR1 GTSNPN, CDR2 SVGIG (reference sequence). Trimming at V came to 1 base and at J to 1 base, leaving 5 bases not matched to a gene. This CDR3 has 16 amino acids. This receptor was taken from a child under 10 years old with inherited bone marrow failure, due to receive a stem cell transplant. The gene calls are TRBV30 and TRBJ2-1; 9 bases line up with TRBD1. The specimen comprised PBMCs, sampled before TCRalphabeta/CD19-depleted stem cell transplant. The CDR3 coding sequence is TGTGCCTGGAGTGCGCCGGACAGGGGATCCTACAATGAGCAGTTCTTC. Translating it yields CAWSAPDRGSYNEQFF.